This TCR beta chain was retrieved from a study of blood T cell repertoires in COVID-19. Study summary: The samples span acute and convalescent COVID-19 from the United States, Italy and Spain. PBMCs, B-cell-depleted T cells, or T cells were the source of the cDNA or gDNA that made up the material.

Sequencing used immunoSEQ multiplex PCR; TCRdb keeps in-frame clones, though not all of them. The sample has about 130,000 clones; 80% to 90% are singletons. The sample was peripheral blood. The TCR was taken from a man aged 45-60 years with active or convalescent COVID-19.

CDR3 sequence: CASSFGGGTLEADIPYEQYF. DNA of the CDR3: TGTGCCAGCAGTTTCGGGGGTGGTACCCTGGAGGCGGACATTCCCTACGAGCAGTACTTC. J is TRBJ2-7 and V is TRBV27, with D maybe TRBD2 (6 bases). V was shortened by 3 bases and J by 2 bases, with 29 bases between the two germline ends. The CDR3 consists of 20 residues. Germline lookup yields CDR1 MNHEY and CDR2 SMNVEV (reference sequence).